The 11 T cell receptor beta chains in this list originate from one sample, sequenced in a study of shared clonotypes between healthy human individuals. Measured with immunoSEQ multiplex PCR; TCRdb has only the in-frame clones, and not every one. The repertoire consists of over a million clones, with roughly 96% occurring once and the leading ten covering 0.95% to 1.5%. Sequences were obtained from naive CD4+ T cells sorted from blood. Stated subset: CD45RA+ positively selected. The source of these receptors is a man under 40 in good health.

This chain joins TRBV7-2 and TRBJ2-1; 13 nucleotides line up with TRBD2. V shed 4 bases and J 7 bases; nucleotides not matched to a gene: 7. The CDR3 is made up of 16 amino acids. Germline CDR1 reads SGHTA; CDR2 reads FQGNSA. The CDR3 DNA reads TGTGCCAGCAGCTCCGCCCGACTAGCGGGAGGAAATGAGCAGTTCTTC. It translates to CASSSARLAGGNEQFF.

V and J are TRBV18 and TRBJ2-2; 10 bases are shared with TRBD1. The CDR3 is made up of 16 amino acids. V lost 0 bases to trimming and J lost 7 bases; unmatched junction nucleotides: 5. Per the germline V gene, CDR1 is KGHSH and CDR2 is LQKENI. CDR3 DNA sequence: TGTGCCAGCTCACCACCGCGGGGACAGGGGTACGGGGAGCTGTTTTTT. Amino acid sequence: CASSPPRGQGYGELFF.

V is TRBV29-1 and J is TRBJ2-3; D perhaps matches TRBD2 (6 bases). Germline loops: CDR1 SQVTM, CDR2 ANQGSEA. The CDR3 loop spans 12 amino acids. Trimming shortened V by 7 bases and J by 9 bases, and 17 bases separated the two germline ends. CDR3 sequence reads: CSADRDLLTQYF. CDR3 sequence (DNA): TGCAGCGCGGATCGGGACTTACTCACGCAGTATTTT.

This clone was seen only once. The chain links TRBV29-1 to TRBJ1-1; D unresolved. The CDR3 is 16 amino acids. Germline CDR1 is SQVTM and CDR2 is ANQGSEA. V shed 5 bases and J shed 0 bases, with 19 bases lying between them. The CDR3 here is CSVLYLWEDLNTEAFF. CDR3 DNA sequence: TGCAGCGTTCTATACCTTTGGGAGGACTTGAACACTGAAGCTTTCTTT.

The chain is built from TRBV7-8 and TRBJ2-1; TRBD2 is a possible D gene (6 bases). Trimming stripped 1 base from V and 1 base from J, with 17 bases between. Germline V gives CDR1 SGHVS, CDR2 FQNEAQ. The CDR3 spans 18 residues. DNA of the CDR3: TGTGCCAGCAGCTTAGGTAGGTTGGCGGGGCCTTCCTACAATGAGCAGTTCTTC. It is translated as CASSLGRLAGPSYNEQFF.

This rearrangement joins TRBV7-6 to TRBJ2-7, with 9 bases matching TRBD2. The ends lost 3 bases at V and 3 bases at J; junction bases unmatched: 6. This CDR3 contains 15 residues. Germline values: CDR1 SGHVS, CDR2 FNYEAQ. The CDR3 protein is CASSFFPSGDYEQYF. DNA for the CDR3: TGTGCCAGCAGCTTTTTTCCTAGCGGGGACTACGAGCAGTACTTC.

The chain couples TRBV9 to TRBJ2-1; D is unresolved. The CDR3 runs 14 residues. V was shortened by 0 bases and J by 6 bases, with 10 bases between the two germline ends. Germline loops: CDR1 SGDLS, CDR2 YYNGEE. The CDR3 region is CASSVGLLGNEQFF. The CDR3 DNA reads TGTGCCAGCAGCGTAGGACTTCTGGGCAATGAGCAGTTCTTC.

This chain links TRBV7-6 with TRBJ2-7, with 7 bases that match TRBD2. CDR3 length: 16 residues. Germline V gene lookup returns CDR1 SGHVS and CDR2 FNYEAQ. V lost 1 base and J lost 7; bases outside the gene matches: 13. The CDR3 region has the DNA TGTGCCAGCAGCTTAGTCCCTTTGCGGGCCGGGGGGGAGCAGTACTTC. It translates to CASSLVPLRAGGEQYF.

This clone showed up just once. This chain joins TRBV9 and TRBJ2-1; perhaps TRBD1 as D (5 bases). Trimming cost V 3 bases and J 3 bases, with 16 bases left between them. CDR1 is SGDLS and CDR2 is YYNGEE in the germline V gene. This CDR3 has 16 residues. CDR3 in DNA: TGTGCCAGCAGCGAGCCCAATGGCGACAGCTACAATGAGCAGTTCTTC. Its protein product is CASSEPNGDSYNEQFF.

This clone was recorded only once. J is TRBJ2-7 and V is TRBV21-1; the table's D call, TRBD2, was not checked against the DNA. TRBV21-1 represents a pseudogene. The CDR3 sequence is 17 residues long. DNA of the CDR3: TGTGCCAGCAGCAAAGGGAGGACCGGCGACCCAAGCTTCGAGCAGTACTTC. Its translation is CASSKGRTGDPSFEQYF.

CDR3 in DNA: TGTGCCAGCAGTGACTCCGGTTTTAGCACAGATACGCAGTATTTT. Translating gives CASSDSGFSTDTQYF. The rearrangement links TRBV6-4 to TRBJ2-3, with D unclear. This CDR3 spans 15 amino acids. Trimming took 0 bases from V and 0 from J, leaving 7 bases between them. CDR1 and CDR2 (germline): MRHNA, SNTAGT.